This T cell receptor (beta chain) was sequenced for a study of cytomegalovirus exposure and HLA in healthy donors. General study points: Equally common other TCR beta chains were less clonally expanded than HLA-associated ones, a later analysis found. Later analysis associated a missense DCLRE1C variant with TCR beta V- and J-gene trimming.

To note about this clone: Its target is not known.

There are 18 residues in the CDR3. The V gene end was trimmed by 3 bases and the J gene end by 8 bases; junction bases not matched to a gene: 15. CDR1 LNHDA and CDR2 SQIVND come from the germline V gene (reference sequence). Among the donors, all were healthy bone marrow donors. It was with 60 Vbeta and 13 Jbeta primers that the PCR ran. Repertoires were generated with immunoSEQ multiplex PCR, while TCRdb's copy carries only in-frame clones and drops some. The data hold hundreds of thousands of clones, with around 88% observed a single time. The rearrangement uses TRBV19 and TRBJ2-4; 11 positions match TRBD2. The TCR originated in a woman aged 18-29 years in good health and CMV-seronegative. The sequenced sample consisted of PBMCs. CDR3 region: CASSIRASGRPSRDIQYF. The CDR3 coding sequence is TGTGCCAGTAGTATTCGGGCTAGCGGGAGGCCTTCTAGGGACATTCAGTACTTC.